This T cell receptor beta chain was recorded in a study of OX40 agonist ivuxolimab in advanced cancers. About the study: Patients took ivuxolimab, an agonistic anti-OX40 (CD134) antibody. Three patients had partial responses: one hepatocellular carcinoma, two cutaneous melanoma. The study's findings and limits: Some nonresponders likewise displayed low normalized T-cell clonal expansion. By week 6 at 0.1 to 3.0 mg/kg, blood CD4+ and CD8+ T cells had expanded clonally.

Turning to this clone: Its specificity is unknown.

Profiled with immunoSEQ multiplex PCR; TCRdb holds only in-frame clones, not every one. The data hold roughly 12,000 clones, with just over 85% observed a single time. The V gene's germline CDR1 is SGHTA and CDR2 FQGNSA. The CDR3 is 16 amino acids. V lost 1 base and J lost 8; bases outside the gene matches: 7. The rearrangement uses TRBV7-2 and TRBJ1-3, with 11 bases lining up with TRBD1. Source: CD4+ or CD8+ T cells sorted from blood, taken in a trial of the OX40 agonist ivuxolimab. The TCR comes from an adult with an advanced solid tumor such as melanoma, head and neck, liver or kidney cancer. CDR3 amino acids: CASSLEVGTGGDTIYF. CDR3 nucleotide sequence: TGTGCCAGCAGCTTAGAGGTCGGGACAGGGGGAGACACCATATATTTT.